A selection of T cell receptor beta chains follows, all from one sample in a study of T cells in Graves' hyperthyroidism and ophthalmopathy. One entry per CDR3 protein results from TCRdb running MiXCR on the multiplex PCR reads. The repertoire consists of about 300,000 distinct CDR3 sequences, with 10% to 15% occurring once and the leading ten covering 7.8%. Sequencing was done on a sample of blood. These receptor sequences come from a woman aged 30 to 39 with Graves' hyperthyroidism that later progressed to Graves' ophthalmopathy. Both conserved end residues are part of each CDR3. Not all rows give a size; the values are once, few, many and, for expanded clones, a class.

CDR3 length,V gene,clone size,CDR3 protein
15,TRBV28,many,CASSLKGQGFQPQHF
12,TRBV12-3/TRBV12-4,many,CASSLVWGGLFF
15,TRBV6-2/TRBV6-3,many,CATQPSQGVNTEAFF
13,TRBV7-2,many,CASRPGGFETQYF
15,TRBV28,many,CASSLYGGGNSPLHF
13,TRBV2,many,CAIPGRILYGYTF
17,TRBV7-6,.,CASSSTLLAGGGDTQYF
14,TRBV7-2,many,CASRPTGGGQPQHF
14,TRBV7-2,.,CASSLRVGTGEPFF
16,TRBV7-9,few,CASTPPTGVNTETQYF
15,TRBV24-1,many,CATSDIREGRDTQYF
14,TRBV3-1,.,CASSPGTGDYEQCF
16,TRBV13,many,CASSATAGFPNYGYTF
13,TRBV6-1,.,CASSLRERQPQHF
13,TRBV15,few,CATSRGLHQPQHF
13,TRBV12-3/TRBV12-4,many,CASSPQTWSEQFF
18,TRBV18,.,CASSPTLRTGGVPYEQYF
14,TRBV7-7,.,CASSLVENTGELFF
13,TRBV29-1,.,CSTSRVSTHEQFF
11,TRBV24-1,many,CATSEGTQIHF
14,TRBV6-1,.,CASSGARAGEKLFF
14,TRBV5-8,few,CASSSNSAPDTQYF
14,TRBV24-1,many,CATAEGRGRTEAFF
13,TRBV3-1,many,CASSRGQNTEAFF
15,TRBV9,.,CASSVAGTSGNTIYF
13,TRBV18,many,CASSPPGLAAQFF
15,TRBV7-9,many,CASSPTQSNNSPLHF